One and the same sample provided the 15 T cell receptor beta chains below, sequenced in a study of human T cells and chemical hapten exposure. A single record per CDR3 protein comes from TCRdb applying MiXCR to the RACE reads. This sample has more than 80,000 distinct CDR3 sequences, with roughly an eighth found just once. The time point here: pre-sensitization, week 0. Treatment reported: therapeutic diphenylcyclopropenone sensitization with weekly scalp DPC. Sequenced here: whole blood, sampled in connection with sensitization to the hapten diphenylcyclopropenone (DPC). The origin of the receptors is a woman in her fifties or sixties with alopecia areata. Some clones in this sample may be carry-over from other donors' samples.

The chain uses TRBV18 and TRBJ1-2; no reliable D call. Germline-derived CDR1 and CDR2 are KGHSH and LQKENI. CDR3 length: 15 amino acids. Deletions cut 3 bases from V and 4 bases from J, with 15 bases between. The CDR3 reads CASSPQREQFYGYTF. In DNA, the CDR3 is TGTGCCAGCTCACCCCAAAGAGAACAGTTCTATGGCTACACCTTC.

The chain joins TRBV5-6 to TRBJ2-7, with D perhaps TRBD2 (5 bases). The CDR3 is made up of 13 amino acids. V lost 1 base and J 6 bases, leaving 11 bases between the germline ends. Germline V gene lookup returns CDR1 SGHDT and CDR2 YYEEEE. The chain's CDR3 is CASSLRRGSEQYF. In nucleotides, the CDR3 is TGTGCCAGCAGCTTGAGACGGGGATCCGAGCAGTACTTC.

This clonotype has just a few counts. This rearrangement joins TRBV27 to TRBJ2-1; the match to TRBD2 covers 12 bases. This CDR3 region has 15 residues. From germline, CDR1 is MNHEY and CDR2 SMNVEV (reference sequence). V dropped 5 bases and J dropped 9; count of bases not matched to a gene: 8. The CDR3 DNA follows: TGTGCCAGCAGTCCCTGGGCTAGCGGGAGGGGTGAGCAGTTCTTC. Translation gives CASSPWASGRGEQFF.

This clonotype was detected a few times. The genes are TRBV6-2 or TRBV6-3 and TRBJ2-7; no clear D. Germline CDR1 is MNHEY and CDR2 is SVGEGT. With 5 bases removed from V and 2 bases from J, the gap between germline ends came to 19 bases. This CDR3 is 16 amino acids long. The CDR3 bases are TGTGCCAGCAGTACCCTCGGCCCCGCATTGACCTACGAGCAGTACTTC. It translates to CASSTLGPALTYEQYF.

The chain links TRBV18 to TRBJ2-2, with D possibly matching TRBD1 (6 bases). This CDR3 is built from 15 residues. Looked up from germline, CDR1 is KGHSH and CDR2 is LQKENI. Trimming took off 3 bases at V and 1 base at J, with 9 bases between the two ends. In DNA form, the CDR3 reads TGTGCCAGCTCACCGGTGGGACAGAACACCGGGGAGCTGTTTTTT. Its protein product is CASSPVGQNTGELFF.

J is TRBJ1-5 and V is TRBV12-3 or TRBV12-4; tentative D call: TRBD1 (5 bases). The length of the CDR3 is 13 residues. Trimming removed 6 bases at V and 13 bases at J, with 19 bases between. The CDR3 DNA sequence: TGTGCCAGCAGCTCCGCCCCCGGGACCGCGCAGCATTTT. This translates into CASSSAPGTAQHF.

The chain employs TRBV28 and TRBJ2-7; TRBD1 matches at 8 bases. With V trimmed by 6 bases and J by 2 bases, 3 bases remained unmatched. Germline values: CDR1 MDHEN, CDR2 SYDVKM. The length of the CDR3 is 13 residues. The DNA of the CDR3 is TGTGCCAGCAGGGGACAGGTCCCCTACGAGCAGTACTTC. This encodes CASRGQVPYEQYF.

V gene TRBV9 combines with J gene TRBJ2-2; no definite D call. CDR1 is SGDLS and CDR2 is YYNGEE in the germline V gene. The CDR3 contains 15 residues. V lost 0 bases to trimming and J lost 6 bases, with 12 bases between them. Here the CDR3 DNA reads TGTGCCAGCAGCGTAGCTTCGTCAGTCCCCGGGGAGCTGTTTTTT. Residues: CASSVASSVPGELFF.

This clonotype was seen many times. CDR3 in amino acids: CASSLILAAGETQYF. Written as DNA, the CDR3 is TGTGCCAGCAGCTTAATCCTAGCCGCGGGAGAGACCCAGTACTTC. The V gene is TRBV7-2, the J gene TRBJ2-5, with TRBD2 as a possible D gene (5 bases). There are 15 residues in the CDR3. Germline loops: CDR1 SGHTA, CDR2 FQGNSA. Trimming removed 2 bases at V and 4 bases at J, with 14 bases between.

This clonotype was observed a few times. The chain combines TRBV29-1 with TRBJ1-1; TRBD1 matches 10 bases. Germline V gene sequence: CDR1 SQVTM, CDR2 ANQGSEA. The CDR3 covers 14 residues. CDR3 in DNA: TGCGGCGCCTTAGCCGGGACAGGGGACGCTGAAGCTTTCTTT. Its translation is CGALAGTGDAEAFF.

This clonotype was counted only a few times. The V call is TRBV7-8, the J call TRBJ2-7; the D is unclear. Germline CDR1 is SGHVS and CDR2 is FQNEAQ. V shed 4 bases and J shed 6 bases, with 13 bases lying between them. CDR3 length equals 13 residues. Here the CDR3 DNA reads TGTGCCAGCAGCTATTCCCCAGGTACCGAGCAGTACTTC. This gives the protein CASSYSPGTEQYF.

This chain uses TRBV3-1 with TRBJ2-5, with D maybe TRBD2 (5 bases). From germline, CDR1 is LGHDT and CDR2 YNNKEL (reference sequence). The germline V and J ends were trimmed by 0 bases and 4 bases, with 9 bases remaining between them. The CDR3 sequence is 14 residues long. The CDR3 nucleotides read TGTGCCAGCAGCCAAGATCACGGAGGAGAGACCCAGTACTTC. This translates into CASSQDHGGETQYF.

This clonotype came up a few times. The chain is built from TRBV4-1 and TRBJ2-5, with a possible D match to TRBD1 (5 bases). Germline V lookup: CDR1 MGHRA, CDR2 YSYEKL. Trimming cost V 0 bases and J 0 bases, with 8 bases left between them. CDR3 length: 15 amino acids. The CDR3 region has the DNA TGCGCCAGCAGCCAAGATACAGGACACCAAGAGACCCAGTACTTC. It codes for CASSQDTGHQETQYF.

In its sample, this clonotype was seen a few times. This sequence joins TRBV6-5 and TRBJ1-1; D remains unclear. This CDR3 contains 12 residues. The V end lost 8 bases, the J end lost 5 bases, and 12 bases lay between the germline ends. The germline gives CDR1 MNHEY, CDR2 SVGAGI. CDR3 DNA sequence: TGTGCCAGCTTTGACCTGGGAACTGAAGCTTTCTTT. This codes for CASFDLGTEAFF.

The sample holds a few counts of this clonotype. This sequence joins TRBV7-2 and TRBJ1-2; no firm D call. The CDR3 contains 16 residues. CDR1 SGHTA and CDR2 FQGNSA come from the germline V gene. V lost 5 bases and J lost 0, with 16 bases in between. The CDR3 protein is CASSPQMTTSNYGYTF. The CDR3 bases are TGTGCCAGCAGCCCCCAGATGACGACTTCTAACTATGGCTACACCTTC. Filled out from reference TRBV7-2 and TRBJ1-2, the complete variable domain reads GAGVSQSPSNKVTEKGKDVELRCDPISGHTALYWYRQSLGQGLEFLIYFQGNSAPDKSGLPSDRFSAERTGGSVSTLTIQRTQQEDSAVYLCASSPQMTTSNYGYTFGSGTRLTVV.